Listed here is a single T cell receptor beta chain. CDR3 length: 16 amino acids. CDR1 and CDR2 from the germline V gene are DFQATT and SNEGSKA (reference sequence). Trimming cost V 0 bases and J 0 bases, with 12 bases left between them. The record originates from a study of T cell repertoires in cytomegalovirus infection. One entry per CDR3 protein results from TCRdb running MiXCR on the reads. This sample carries 630,000 or so distinct CDR3 sequences, roughly 26% of them seen once, and the ten largest clones take less than 10%. The chain couples TRBV20-1 to TRBJ1-5; no clear D. Specimen: CD8+ T cells from PBMCs. The receptor was derived from a human donor in good health (CMV status not recorded). Some clones in this sample may be carry-over from other donors' samples. The CDR3 here is CSAREPGPASNQPQHF. The CDR3 DNA follows: TGCAGTGCTAGAGAGCCCGGCCCCGCTAGCAATCAGCCCCAGCATTTT.